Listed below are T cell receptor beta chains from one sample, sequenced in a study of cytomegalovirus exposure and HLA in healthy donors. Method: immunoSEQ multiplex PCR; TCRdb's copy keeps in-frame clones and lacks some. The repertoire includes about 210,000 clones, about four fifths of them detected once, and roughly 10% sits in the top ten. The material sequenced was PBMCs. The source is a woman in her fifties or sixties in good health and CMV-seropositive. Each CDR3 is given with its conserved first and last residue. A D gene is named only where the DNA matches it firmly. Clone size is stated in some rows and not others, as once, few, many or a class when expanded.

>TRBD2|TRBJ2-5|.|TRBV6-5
CASNPLASGDETQYF
TGTGCCAGCAACCCACTGGCTAGCGGGGATGAGACCCAGTACTTC
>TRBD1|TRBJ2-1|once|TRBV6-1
CASTPTGPWNEQFF
TGTGCCAGCACCCCGACAGGGCCTTGGAATGAGCAGTTCTTC
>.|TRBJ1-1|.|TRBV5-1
CASSNRGGVTEAFF
TGCGCCAGCAGCAACCGCGGGGGCGTCACTGAAGCTTTCTTT
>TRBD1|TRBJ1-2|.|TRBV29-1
CSVPMDRGSSGYTF
TGCAGCGTTCCGATGGACAGGGGTTCGAGTGGCTACACCTTC
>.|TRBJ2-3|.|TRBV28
CATFTPGHYNTDTQYF
TGTGCCACCTTTACACCGGGACACTATAACACAGATACGCAGTATTTT
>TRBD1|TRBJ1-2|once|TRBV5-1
CASGGTENPGDHGYTF
TGCGCCAGCGGCGGGACAGAGAATCCCGGCGATCATGGCTACACCTTC
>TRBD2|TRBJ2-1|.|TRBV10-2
CASSGYLAGVYEQFF
TGCGCCAGCAGTGGATATTTAGCGGGGGTTTACGAGCAGTTCTTC
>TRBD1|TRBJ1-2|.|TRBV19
CASSIWTTGSYGYTF
TGTGCCAGTAGTATTTGGACGACAGGGTCCTATGGCTACACCTTC
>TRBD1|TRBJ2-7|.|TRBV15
CATSRDPLWQGEEQYF
TGTGCCACCAGCAGAGATCCGCTCTGGCAGGGGGAAGAGCAGTACTTC
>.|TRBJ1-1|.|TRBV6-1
CASSVQGLNTEAFF
TGTGCCAGCAGCGTACAGGGCTTGAACACTGAAGCTTTCTTT
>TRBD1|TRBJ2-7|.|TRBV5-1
CASSLAGTEIYEQYF
TGCGCCAGCAGCTTGGCCGGGACAGAGATCTACGAGCAGTACTTC
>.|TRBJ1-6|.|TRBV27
CASRDTVTNSPLHF
TGTGCCAGCAGGGACACGGTTACTAATTCACCCCTCCACTTT
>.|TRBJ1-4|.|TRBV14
CASSRRPGDLFF
TGTGCCAGCAGCCGCCGTCCGGGAGATCTGTTTTTT
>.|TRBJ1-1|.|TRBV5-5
CASSDRRSDTEAFF
TGTGCCAGCAGCGATCGGCGGAGCGACACTGAAGCTTTCTTT
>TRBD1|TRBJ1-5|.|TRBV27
CASSSKRTGTYYSNQPQHF
TGTGCCAGCAGTTCCAAAAGGACAGGAACATACTATAGCAATCAGCCCCAGCATTTT
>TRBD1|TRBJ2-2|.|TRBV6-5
CASSWTGIRNTGELFF
TGTGCCAGCAGTTGGACAGGCATCAGGAACACCGGGGAGCTGTTTTTT
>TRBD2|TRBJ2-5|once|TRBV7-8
CASSFPVVRGGTPYQETQYF
TGTGCCAGCAGCTTCCCGGTCGTACGGGGGGGGACGCCGTACCAAGAGACCCAGTACTTC
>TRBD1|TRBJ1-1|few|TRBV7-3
CASSQGQVNTEAFF
TGTGCCAGCAGCCAGGGACAGGTGAACACTGAAGCTTTCTTT
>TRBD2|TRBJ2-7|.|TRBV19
CASSQLAGEHYEQYF
TGTGCCAGTAGTCAACTAGCGGGGGAGCACTACGAGCAGTACTTC
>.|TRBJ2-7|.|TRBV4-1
CASSGWGGKYEQYF
TGCGCCAGCAGCGGGTGGGGAGGCAAGTACGAGCAGTACTTC
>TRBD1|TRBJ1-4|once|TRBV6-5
CASSLRTGVGEKLFF
TGTGCCAGCAGTCTCCGGACAGGGGTCGGTGAAAAACTGTTTTTT
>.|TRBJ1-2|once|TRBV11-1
CASSPDSGFGGYTF
TGTGCCAGCAGCCCAGACTCGGGGTTTGGTGGCTACACCTTC
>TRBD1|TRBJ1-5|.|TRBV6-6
CASTRGTNQPQHF
TGTGCCAGCACCAGGGGGACAAATCAGCCCCAGCATTTT
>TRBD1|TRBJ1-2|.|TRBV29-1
CSVRGGQGPSEYGYTF
TGCAGCGTCCGAGGGGGACAGGGCCCTTCGGAGTATGGCTACACCTTC
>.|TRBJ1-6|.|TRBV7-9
CASSPGAYNSPLHF
TGTGCCAGCTCCCCCGGGGCCTATAATTCACCCCTCCACTTT
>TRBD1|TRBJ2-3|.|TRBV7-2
CASSINRGGTDTQYF
TGTGCCAGCAGCATAAACAGGGGTGGAACAGATACGCAGTATTTT
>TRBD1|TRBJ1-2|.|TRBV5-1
CASSSGGGGHYGYTF
TGCGCCAGCAGCTCTGGAGGGGGCGGCCACTATGGCTACACCTTC
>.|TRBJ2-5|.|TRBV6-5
CASSFGGRGGQETQYF
TGTGCCAGCAGTTTCGGGGGGCGGGGAGGCCAAGAGACCCAGTACTTC
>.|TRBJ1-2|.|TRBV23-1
CASWHGHHYGYTF
TGCGCCAGCTGGCACGGACACCACTATGGCTACACCTTC
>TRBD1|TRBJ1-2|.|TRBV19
CASSRGRDSLNYGYTF
TGTGCCAGTAGCCGGGGCCGGGACAGCCTCAACTATGGCTACACCTTC
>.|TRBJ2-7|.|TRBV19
CASSIAQGNEQYF
TGTGCCAGTAGTATTGCCCAGGGGAACGAGCAGTACTTC
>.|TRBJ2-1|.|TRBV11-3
CASGGRGGEQFF
TGTGCCAGCGGGGGCCGGGGAGGGGAGCAGTTCTTC